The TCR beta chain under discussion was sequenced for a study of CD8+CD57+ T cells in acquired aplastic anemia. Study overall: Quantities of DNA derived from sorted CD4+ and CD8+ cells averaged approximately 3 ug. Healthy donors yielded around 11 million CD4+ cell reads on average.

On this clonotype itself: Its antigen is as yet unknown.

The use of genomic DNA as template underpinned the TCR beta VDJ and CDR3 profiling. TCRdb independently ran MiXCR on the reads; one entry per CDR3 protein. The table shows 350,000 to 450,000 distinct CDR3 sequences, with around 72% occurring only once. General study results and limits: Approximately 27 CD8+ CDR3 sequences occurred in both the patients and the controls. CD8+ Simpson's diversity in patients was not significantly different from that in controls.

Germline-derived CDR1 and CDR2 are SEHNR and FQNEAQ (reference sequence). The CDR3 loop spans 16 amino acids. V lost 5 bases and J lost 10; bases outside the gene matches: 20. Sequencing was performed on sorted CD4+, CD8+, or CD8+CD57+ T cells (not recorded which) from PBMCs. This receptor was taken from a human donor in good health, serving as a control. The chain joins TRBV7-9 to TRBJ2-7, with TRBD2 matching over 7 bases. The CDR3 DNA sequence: TGTGCCAGCAGCCTGTCGCTCCGCGGGGGTTCGTACTTCCAGTACTTC. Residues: CASSLSLRGGSYFQYF.